The 19 T cell receptor beta chains presented below share a single source sample, sequenced in a study of blood T cell repertoires in COVID-19 (dated by TCRdb to 2018 to 2020). The library was produced with the immunoSEQ multiplex PCR assay. TCRdb re-hosts the immuneACCESS table, in-frame sequences only. Its copies lack some clones; in the studies checked, an unresolved V gene accounts for under half of them, and the cause for the rest is not known. In all, the sample holds 180,000 or so clones, and approximately 82% of those were seen once. Approximately 6.9% of the sample is taken by the ten largest. The sample comprised peripheral blood. The source is a human donor with acute or convalescent COVID-19. The donor label of this sample is uncertain.

V is TRBV30 and J is TRBJ1-2; D may be TRBD1 (6 bases). Trimming stripped 4 bases from V and 7 bases from J, with 13 bases between. The CDR3 runs 12 residues. Germline V gene data show CDR1 as GTSNPN and CDR2 as SVGIG (reference sequence). CDR3 sequence: CAWTFRGGGYTF. CDR3 in DNA: TGTGCCTGGACTTTCAGGGGTGGTGGCTACACCTTC.

This clone was recorded only once. The CDR3 sequence: CAWNLKEGTEAFF. The CDR3 DNA follows: TGTGCCTGGAACCTAAAGGAGGGCACTGAAGCTTTCTTT. The V call is TRBV30, the J call TRBJ1-1; unclear D gene. This CDR3 contains 13 residues. V was shortened by 4 bases and J by 4 bases, with 13 bases between the two germline ends. Germline V gives CDR1 GTSNPN, CDR2 SVGIG (reference sequence).

The CDR3 sequence is CASSPGLAGGPTDTQYF. Here the CDR3 DNA reads TGTGCCAGCAGCCCGGGACTAGCGGGAGGACCCACAGATACGCAGTATTTT. This chain uses TRBV7-9 with TRBJ2-3; TRBD2 aligns across 15 bases. The length of the CDR3 is 17 residues. Losses at the gene ends were 5 bases for V and 2 bases for J; bases not matched to a gene: 5. Germline V gives CDR1 SEHNR, CDR2 FQNEAQ (reference sequence).

V is TRBV7-3 and J is TRBJ2-2; 9 bases line up with TRBD2. Germline CDR1 and CDR2: SGHTA and FQGTGA. J was trimmed by 4 bases and V by 2 bases; bases with no gene match: 5. There are 16 residues in the CDR3. CDR3 protein: CASSLLAGGSTGELFF. CDR3 DNA: TGTGCCAGCAGCTTATTGGCGGGAGGGTCCACCGGGGAGCTGTTTTTT. Filled out from reference TRBV7-3 and TRBJ2-2, the complete variable domain reads GAGVSQTPSNKVTEKGKYVELRCDPISGHTALYWYRQSLGQGPEFLIYFQGTGAADDSGLPNDRFFAVRPEGSVSTLKIQRTERGDSAVYLCASSLLAGGSTGELFFGEGSRLTVL.

The CDR3 region has the DNA TGTGCCAGTAGTACGCAGGGGCGCACAGATACGCAGTATTTT. The encoded protein is CASSTQGRTDTQYF. The chain uses TRBV19 and TRBJ2-3; TRBD1 is a possible D gene (6 bases). The CDR3 totals 14 residues. Deletions cut 4 bases from V and 1 base from J, with 9 bases between. Germline V gives CDR1 LNHDA, CDR2 SQIVND (reference sequence).

This sequence joins TRBV19 and TRBJ2-2, with D possibly matching TRBD2 (6 bases). The length of the CDR3 is 15 residues. Germline V gene sequence: CDR1 LNHDA, CDR2 SQIVND (reference sequence). The V and J ends lost 5 bases and 1 base respectively, with 11 bases between them. The CDR3 region is CASSPRTKNTGELFF. DNA for the CDR3: TGTGCCAGTAGTCCCCGGACTAAGAACACCGGGGAGCTGTTTTTT. The variable domain in full, completed from reference TRBV19 and TRBJ2-2, reads DGGITQSPKYLFRKEGQNVTLSCEQNLNHDAMYWYRQDPGQGLRLIYYSQIVNDFQKGDIAEGYSVSREKKESFPLTVTSAQKNPTAFYLCASSPRTKNTGELFFGEGSRLTVL.

The gene calls are TRBV18 and TRBJ2-1; D call uncertain. The CDR3 consists of 14 residues. V dropped 4 bases and J dropped 0 bases, with 7 bases sitting between them. Germline CDR1 and CDR2: KGHSH and LQKENI. CDR3: CASSLLSSYNEQFF. The CDR3 DNA sequence: TGTGCCAGCTCACTTCTCAGCTCCTACAATGAGCAGTTCTTC. Full variable domain (missing parts from reference TRBV18 and TRBJ2-1): NAGVMQNPRHLVRRRGQEARLRCSPMKGHSHVYWYRQLPEEGLKFMVYLQKENIIDESGMPKERFSAEFPKEGPSILRIQQVVRGDSAAYFCASSLLSSYNEQFFGPGTRLTVL.

The J gene is TRBJ1-4, the V gene TRBV5-5; D not resolved. CDR1 and CDR2 from the germline V gene are SGHKS and YYEKEE (reference sequence). Trimming took 1 base from V and 8 from J, leaving 15 bases between them. The CDR3 extends over 15 amino acids. The chain's CDR3 is CASSLTPVHQEKLFF. CDR3 DNA: TGTGCCAGCAGCTTGACACCTGTACATCAAGAAAAACTGTTTTTT.

This chain connects TRBV18 to TRBJ2-1; 8 bases agree with TRBD2. Germline CDR1 KGHSH, CDR2 LQKENI. V was clipped by 0 bases and J by 1 base; unmatched bases: 5. CDR3 length: 17 amino acids. The CDR3 loop is CASSPPASGLSYNEQFF. DNA of the CDR3: TGTGCCAGCTCACCACCGGCTAGCGGGTTATCCTACAATGAGCAGTTCTTC.

This chain uses TRBV5-1 with TRBJ2-1; TRBD1 matches 10 bases. V lost 4 bases, J lost 9 bases, and 4 bases stayed unmatched. The length of the CDR3 is 13 residues. The germline gives CDR1 SGHRS, CDR2 YFSETQ. CDR3 DNA sequence: TGCGCCAGCAGCCCGGGACAGGGGCCTGAGCAGTTCTTC. Translated, it gives CASSPGQGPEQFF.

The chain carries TRBV5-1 and TRBJ2-7; 9 nucleotides agree with TRBD2. The J segment lost 4 bases and the V segment lost 3 bases, leaving 5 bases of the junction unmatched. CDR3 length: 14 amino acids. The germline V gene has CDR1 SGHRS and CDR2 YFSETQ. DNA of the CDR3: TGCGCCAGCAGCTCAGCGGGAGGTGGGTACGAGCAGTACTTC. This sequence encodes CASSSAGGGYEQYF.

The chain combines TRBV27 with TRBJ1-5; 9 positions agree with TRBD1. The CDR3 is made up of 19 amino acids. After removal of 1 base from V and 5 bases from J, the junction contained 15 bases not matched to a gene. Germline V gives CDR1 MNHEY, CDR2 SMNVEV (reference sequence). The CDR3 is CASSLLGRTGAFSHQPQHF. The CDR3, as DNA: TGTGCCAGCAGTTTATTGGGGCGGACAGGGGCCTTTTCCCATCAGCCCCAGCATTTT.

The rearrangement joins TRBV5-8 to TRBJ1-1, with D possibly matching TRBD1 (6 bases). V was trimmed by 2 bases and J by 4 bases, leaving 15 bases between them. CDR1 and CDR2 (germline): SGHTS, YDEGEE. The CDR3 covers 15 residues. The CDR3 nucleotides are TGTGCCAGCAGCTTTAGCGGGGGCGCGGGCACTGAAGCTTTCTTT. This encodes CASSFSGGAGTEAFF.

The chain joins TRBV5-1 to TRBJ2-1; 9 bases agree with TRBD1. Germline assignment: CDR1 SGHRS and CDR2 YFSETQ. V shed 2 bases and J 0 bases; nucleotides not matched to a gene: 3. The CDR3 runs 16 residues. DNA of the CDR3: TGCGCCAGCAGCTTACAGGGGGCGAGCTCCTACAATGAGCAGTTCTTC. Protein product: CASSLQGASSYNEQFF.

V gene TRBV6-5 combines with J gene TRBJ1-4, with D perhaps TRBD1 (6 bases). Germline V gene sequence: CDR1 MNHEY, CDR2 SVGAGI. The CDR3 runs to 16 residues. The ends were cut back, 2 bases at V and 7 bases at J, with 17 bases in the middle. The CDR3 sequence: CASSYLLGASGEKLFF. The CDR3 DNA reads TGTGCCAGCAGTTACCTCTTGGGGGCGAGCGGTGAAAAACTGTTTTTT.

The chain couples TRBV16 to TRBJ1-1; 7 nucleotides line up with TRBD1. Germline CDR1 reads KGHSY; CDR2 reads FQNENV. There are 14 residues in the CDR3. With 0 bases clipped from V and 4 bases from J, the junction kept 2 bases outside the gene matches. The CDR3 region has the DNA TGTGCCAGCAGCCAATCTGCAGGGGGCACTGAAGCTTTCTTT. Translation: CASSQSAGGTEAFF.

Here the CDR3 reads CASSFWDYPYEQYF. CDR3 coding DNA: TGTGCCAGCAGCTTTTGGGACTACCCCTACGAGCAGTACTTC. The V and J genes are TRBV13 and TRBJ2-7, with TRBD2 identical over 7 bases. V shed 3 bases and J 2 bases; nucleotides not matched to a gene: 4. Per the germline V gene, CDR1 is PRHDT and CDR2 is FYEKMQ (reference sequence). The length of the CDR3 is 14 residues.

This chain links TRBV24-1 with TRBJ2-3; 9 nucleotides line up with TRBD2. The CDR3 extends over 17 amino acids. Germline values: CDR1 KGHDR, CDR2 SFDVKD. V was clipped by 7 bases and J by 0 bases; unmatched bases: 10. The CDR3 region has the DNA TGTGCCACCAGCGACTCCGCTAGCGGGATTAGCACAGATACGCAGTATTTT. This gives the protein CATSDSASGISTDTQYF.

CDR3 residues: CASSEQNYGYTF. CDR3 nucleotide sequence: TGTGCCAGCAGTGAACAGAACTATGGCTACACCTTC. The V gene is TRBV2, the J gene TRBJ1-2; D ambiguous. The CDR3 consists of 12 residues. The V gene's germline CDR1 is SNHLY and CDR2 FYNNEI. V lost 2 bases, J lost 2 bases, and 3 bases lay in between.